The 7 T cell receptor beta chains in this list originate from one sample, sequenced in a study of blood T cell repertoires in COVID-19. The method was immunoSEQ multiplex PCR; TCRdb's version includes in-frame clones alone and lacks a portion of them. The data contain 65,000 to 90,000 clones, 80% to 85% of them singletons. Material for sequencing was peripheral blood. The origin of the receptors is a man older than 75 with active or convalescent COVID-19.

This chain connects TRBV5-1 to TRBJ2-3; TRBD2 agrees at 11 bases. The CDR3 spans 16 residues. Germline CDR1 SGHRS, CDR2 YFSETQ. Trimming removed 3 bases from V and 2 bases from J; junction bases left unmatched: 5. The CDR3 spells CASSSTSGGNTDTQYF. CDR3 nucleotide sequence: TGCGCCAGCAGCTCCACTAGCGGGGGAAACACAGATACGCAGTATTTT.

V gene TRBV6-2 or TRBV6-3 combines with J gene TRBJ2-2; D perhaps matches TRBD1 (5 bases). The ends were cut back, 5 bases at V and 0 bases at J, with 13 bases in the middle. Looked up from germline, CDR1 is MNHEY and CDR2 is SVGEGT. The CDR3 loop spans 16 amino acids. The CDR3 protein is CASSTFVGANTGELFF. The CDR3 coding sequence is TGTGCCAGCAGTACCTTTGTAGGGGCGAACACCGGGGAGCTGTTTTTT.

Written as DNA, the CDR3 is TGTGCCAGCAGCCTCCGGACAGGGGGAGGGACTAATGAAAAACTGTTTTTT. Amino acids: CASSLRTGGGTNEKLFF. The chain has TRBV7-9 and TRBJ1-4; 10 bases align to TRBD1. V dropped 5 bases and J dropped 2; count of bases not matched to a gene: 8. This CDR3 is 17 amino acids long. The V gene's germline CDR1 is SEHNR and CDR2 FQNEAQ (reference sequence).

This chain connects TRBV6-5 to TRBJ2-7, with D possibly TRBD2 on 5 matching bases. Trimming removed 7 bases at V and 2 bases at J, with 12 bases between. This CDR3 is 13 amino acids long. CDR1 is MNHEY, CDR2 SVGAGI, per germline. The CDR3 region has the DNA TGTGCCAGCACAAACTCCGGGACCTACGAGCAGTACTTC. It encodes CASTNSGTYEQYF.

This clone was recorded a few times. V is TRBV5-1 and J is TRBJ2-2; 9 nucleotides line up with TRBD2. The CDR3 has 15 amino acids. Germline CDR1 SGHRS, CDR2 YFSETQ. V gave up 4 bases and J gave up 7 bases; unmatched junction bases: 8. Here the CDR3 DNA reads TGCGCCAGCAGCACCATGGGACTAGCAGGCGGGGAGCTGTTTTTT. This translates into CASSTMGLAGGELFF.

V usage is TRBV5-1 and J usage is TRBJ2-3; the match to TRBD2 covers 7 bases. Germline CDR1 and CDR2: SGHRS and YFSETQ. Unmatched junction bases numbered 7, after V lost 6 bases and J lost 3 bases. The CDR3 covers 14 residues. The CDR3 DNA sequence: TGCGCCAGCACTCGAAGCGGGACTACAGATACGCAGTATTTT. Translation: CASTRSGTTDTQYF.

The genes are TRBV10-3 and TRBJ1-2; 8 bases are shared with TRBD1. The CDR3 spans 13 residues. Trimming removed 3 bases from V and 8 bases from J; junction bases left unmatched: 5. Germline values: CDR1 ENHRY, CDR2 SYGVKD. The CDR3 DNA follows: TGTGCCATCAGTGAAGGACAGGGAGGAGGCTACACCTTC. Translation gives CAISEGQGGGYTF.